These T cell receptor beta chains were read from a single sample in a study of blood T cell repertoires in COVID-19. The assay was immunoSEQ multiplex PCR, and TCRdb's table has in-frame clones only and misses some. The sample has around 130,000 clones; over 75% are singletons. Input material: peripheral blood. The receptor source for this set is a woman aged 60 to 75 with acute or convalescent COVID-19. Each CDR3 is given with its conserved first and last residue. Fields, in order: D gene, V gene, clone size, J gene, CDR3 protein, CDR3 DNA. The D gene is left open where the match is weak. Expanded clones are given a class, and other clones once, few, many or no size at all.

.	TRBV5-4	.	TRBJ2-1	CASSDWTDSFF	TGTGCCAGCAGCGACTGGACAGATAGTTTCTTC
TRBD1	TRBV10-1	.	TRBJ2-5	CASSGTGTETQYF	TGCGCCAGCAGTGGGACAGGGACAGAGACCCAGTACTTC
.	TRBV3-1/TRBV3-2	.	TRBJ1-4	CASSQRGINEKLFF	TGTGCCAGCAGCCAGAGAGGGATTAATGAAAAACTGTTTTTT
TRBD2	TRBV4-2	.	TRBJ2-1	CASSQDWTSASNEQFF	TGTGCCAGCAGCCAAGATTGGACTAGCGCGTCCAATGAGCAGTTCTTC
TRBD2	TRBV28	.	TRBJ2-1	CASSLGLAGYRPFF	TGTGCCAGCAGTCTGGGACTAGCGGGATATCGGCCGTTCTTC
TRBD2	TRBV29-1	.	TRBJ2-3	CSVAWLAGGQDTQYF	TGCAGCGTTGCTTGGCTAGCGGGAGGGCAAGATACGCAGTATTTT
.	TRBV5-4	.	TRBJ2-2	CASKPFSGTQGGELFF	TGTGCCAGCAAACCCTTCTCCGGGACTCAGGGCGGGGAGCTGTTTTTT
TRBD1	TRBV10-2	.	TRBJ1-2	CASRATGAADYGYTF	TGCGCCAGCAGGGCGACAGGGGCCGCTGACTATGGCTACACCTTC
.	TRBV5-1	.	TRBJ2-3	CASSFSGRRTDTQYF	TGCGCCAGCAGCTTCAGCGGCCGACGCACAGATACGCAGTATTTT
.	TRBV2	.	TRBJ1-2	CASTRSVSNYGYTF	TGTGCCAGCACTCGGTCTGTATCTAACTATGGCTACACCTTC
.	TRBV3-1/TRBV3-2	.	TRBJ2-6	CASSPYHGGANVLTF	TGTGCCAGCAGCCCCTACCACGGTGGGGCCAACGTCCTGACTTTC
TRBD1	TRBV7-8	few	TRBJ1-2	CASSLRLTGGAEDYGYTF	TGTGCCAGCAGCCTTCGACTGACAGGGGGTGCCGAGGACTATGGCTACACCTTC
TRBD1	TRBV19	.	TRBJ1-1	CASRLDRAPEAFF	TGTGCCAGTAGATTAGACAGGGCCCCTGAAGCTTTCTTT
.	TRBV28	.	TRBJ2-7	CASSHSGYEQYF	TGTGCCAGCAGCCACTCGGGTTACGAGCAGTACTTC
.	TRBV5-1	.	TRBJ2-4	CASSLAGGYQYF	TGCGCCAGCAGCTTGGCGGGGGGCTATCAGTACTTC
.	TRBV6-5	.	TRBJ1-6	CASSYSEGSLHF	TGTGCCAGCAGTTACTCCGAGGGTTCCCTCCACTTT
TRBD2	TRBV5-4	.	TRBJ2-1	CASSLLAGGPHEQFF	TGTGCCAGCAGCTTGCTAGCGGGAGGCCCCCATGAGCAGTTCTTC
TRBD2	TRBV10-2	.	TRBJ2-1	CASTPAQAGGPRGEQFF	TGCGCCAGCACCCCTGCCCAAGCGGGAGGGCCTAGGGGTGAGCAGTTCTTC
.	TRBV9	.	TRBJ1-6	CASSVAGNHNSPLHF	TGTGCCAGCAGCGTAGCAGGGAACCATAATTCACCCCTCCACTTT
TRBD1	TRBV6-2/TRBV6-3	.	TRBJ1-5	CASSDLRTGWKSNQPQHF	TGTGCCAGCAGCGACCTCAGGACAGGGTGGAAAAGCAATCAGCCCCAGCATTTT
.	TRBV19	.	TRBJ1-4	CASKRVLEEKLFF	TGTGCCAGTAAACGGGTATTAGAAGAAAAACTGTTTTTT
TRBD1	TRBV2	.	TRBJ2-2	CASKRGQGASGELFF	TGTGCCAGCAAAAGGGGACAGGGGGCTTCCGGGGAGCTGTTTTTT
.	TRBV9	.	TRBJ1-2	CASSVGTGIVGGYTF	TGTGCCAGCAGCGTGGGAACAGGGATTGTCGGTGGCTACACCTTC
.	TRBV10-3	.	TRBJ1-1	CAISSPRETEAFF	TGTGCCATCAGTTCGCCGAGGGAGACTGAAGCTTTCTTT
.	TRBV12-1	.	TRBJ2-5	CASSSAGLAGVVGQETQYF	TGTGCCAGCAGCTCCGCGGGACTAGCGGGAGTTGTTGGACAAGAGACCCAGTACTTC
.	TRBV28	.	TRBJ1-3	CASSSPVLSSSGNTIYF	TGTGCCAGCAGTTCCCCCGTTTTGAGTAGCTCTGGAAACACCATATATTTT
.	TRBV6-5	.	TRBJ1-2	CASTYGGGQYGYTF	TGTGCCAGCACCTACGGGGGAGGGCAGTATGGCTACACCTTC
.	TRBV20-1	.	TRBJ1-4	CSASVPRTSTNEKLFF	TGCAGTGCTAGTGTCCCCAGGACATCAACTAATGAAAAACTGTTTTTT
.	TRBV6-1	.	TRBJ1-5	CASSESGSGNQPQHF	TGTGCCAGCAGTGAATCAGGGTCGGGCAATCAGCCCCAGCATTTT
TRBD1	TRBV7-3	.	TRBJ2-2	CASSFRDRNGELFF	TGTGCCAGCAGCTTCCGGGACAGGAACGGGGAGCTGTTTTTT
.	TRBV30	.	TRBJ2-3	CAWSVGLSDRDTQYF	TGTGCCTGGAGTGTGGGGCTATCCGACAGGGATACGCAGTATTTT
.	TRBV15	.	TRBJ1-2	CATSRAEGGYTF	TGTGCCACCAGCAGAGCCGAGGGTGGCTACACCTTC
TRBD1	TRBV7-9	.	TRBJ1-4	CASSPRTGTNEKLFF	TGTGCCAGCAGCCCAAGGACAGGGACAAATGAAAAACTGTTTTTT
TRBD1	TRBV15	.	TRBJ1-3	CATSRDPGGGNTIYF	TGTGCCACCAGCAGAGATCCAGGGGGTGGAAACACCATATATTTT
TRBD1	TRBV9	.	TRBJ1-2	CASSRDRNYGYTF	TGTGCCAGCAGCAGGGACAGGAACTATGGCTACACCTTC
.	TRBV27	.	TRBJ1-1	CASGRPGTEAFF	TGTGCCAGCGGCCGACCCGGGACTGAAGCTTTCTTT
TRBD2	TRBV19	.	TRBJ2-7	CASSLTLSGRGGYEQYF	TGTGCCAGTAGCCTGACCTTGAGCGGGAGAGGGGGCTACGAGCAGTACTTC
TRBD1	TRBV5-6	.	TRBJ1-2	CASSLWEDRGREYGYTF	TGTGCCAGCAGCTTGTGGGAGGACAGGGGGCGCGAATATGGCTACACCTTC
TRBD1	TRBV19	.	TRBJ2-2	CASRARQGSNTGELFF	TGTGCCAGTAGGGCTAGACAGGGGTCGAACACCGGGGAGCTGTTTTTT
.	TRBV15	.	TRBJ2-7	CATSFNLGEGEQYF	TGTGCCACCAGCTTTAACCTAGGAGAGGGAGAGCAGTACTTC
.	TRBV10-2	.	TRBJ1-2	CASSPRRPPLYGYTF	TGCGCCAGCAGCCCCCGGAGACCGCCTCTTTATGGCTACACCTTC
.	TRBV7-2	.	TRBJ1-2	CASSLGPGGTRYGYTF	TGTGCCAGCAGCTTAGGCCCCGGAGGGACTCGCTATGGCTACACCTTC
TRBD1	TRBV4-2	.	TRBJ2-3	CASSLSGQVLLDTQYF	TGTGCCAGCAGCCTATCGGGACAGGTCCTTTTGGATACGCAGTATTTT
TRBD1	TRBV14	.	TRBJ1-2	CASSPGQFYGYTF	TGTGCCAGCAGCCCGGGACAGTTCTATGGCTACACCTTC
.	TRBV19	.	TRBJ2-1	CASSIRRNNEQFF	TGTGCCAGTAGTATTAGGAGAAACAATGAGCAGTTCTTC
TRBD2	TRBV9	.	TRBJ2-1	CASSSGGLRGRAEYNEQFF	TGTGCCAGCAGCTCCGGTGGTTTACGAGGGAGGGCCGAGTACAATGAGCAGTTCTTC
TRBD2	TRBV29-1	.	TRBJ2-2	CSVGRTSGGLGTGELFF	TGCAGCGTTGGCCGGACTAGCGGGGGATTGGGCACCGGGGAGCTGTTTTTT
.	TRBV3-1/TRBV3-2	.	TRBJ1-4	CASSFQTGLGLFF	TGTGCCAGCAGCTTCCAAACAGGCCTGGGACTGTTTTTT
.	TRBV12-3/TRBV12-4	.	TRBJ1-3	CASGTARGNTIYF	TGTGCCAGCGGGACTGCGCGTGGAAACACCATATATTTT
.	TRBV30	once	TRBJ1-6	CAWRTGTPLHF	TGTGCCTGGAGGACCGGGACACCCCTCCACTTT